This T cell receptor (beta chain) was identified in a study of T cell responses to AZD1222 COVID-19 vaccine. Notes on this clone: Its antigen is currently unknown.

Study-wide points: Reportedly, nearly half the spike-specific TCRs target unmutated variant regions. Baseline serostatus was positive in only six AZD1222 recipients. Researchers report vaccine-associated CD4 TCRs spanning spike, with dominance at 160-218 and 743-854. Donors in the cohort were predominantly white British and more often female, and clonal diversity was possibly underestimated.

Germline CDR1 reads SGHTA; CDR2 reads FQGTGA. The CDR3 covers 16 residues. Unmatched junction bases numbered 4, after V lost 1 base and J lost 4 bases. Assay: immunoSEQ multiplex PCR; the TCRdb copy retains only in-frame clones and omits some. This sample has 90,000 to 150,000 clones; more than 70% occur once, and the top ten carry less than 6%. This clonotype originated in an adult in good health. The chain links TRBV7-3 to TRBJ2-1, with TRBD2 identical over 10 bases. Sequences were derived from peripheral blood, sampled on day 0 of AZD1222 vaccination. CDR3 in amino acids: CASSLRVAGGYNEQFF. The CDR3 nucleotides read TGTGCCAGCAGCTTAAGAGTAGCGGGGGGATACAATGAGCAGTTCTTC.